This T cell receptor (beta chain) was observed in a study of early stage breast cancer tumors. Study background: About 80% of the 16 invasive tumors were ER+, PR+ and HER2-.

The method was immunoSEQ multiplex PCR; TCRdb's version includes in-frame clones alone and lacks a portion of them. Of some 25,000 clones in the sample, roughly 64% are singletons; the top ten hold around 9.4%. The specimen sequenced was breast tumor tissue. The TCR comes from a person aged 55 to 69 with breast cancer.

CDR3 in DNA: TGTGCCAGCAGTTTTCTCCTGACGGGACACTCTGGGGCCAACGTCCTGACTTTC. Protein product: CASSFLLTGHSGANVLTF. J is TRBJ2-6 and V is TRBV28, with a weak D call TRBD1 (6 bases). The CDR3 contains 18 residues. Trimming took 3 bases from V and 0 from J, leaving 15 bases between them. The germline V gene encodes CDR1 MDHEN and CDR2 SYDVKM.